The 27 T cell receptor beta chains given below trace back to one sample, sequenced in a study of identical twins. One entry per CDR3 protein, called by TCRdb with MiXCR from the 5' RACE reads. Among 500,000 to 550,000 distinct CDR3 sequences listed, approximately 20% were seen once. In addition, the sample was reused for a study of yellow fever vaccine responses in identical twins.

What was sequenced was CD4+ T cells sorted from blood. These receptors were obtained from a woman aged 18-29 years in good health.

This clonotype was recorded at least ten times. The V gene is TRBV3-1, the J gene TRBJ1-1; 9 bases line up with TRBD1. Losses at the gene ends were 4 bases for V and 1 base for J; bases not matched to a gene: 7. This CDR3 region has 16 residues. Germline loops: CDR1 LGHDT, CDR2 YNNKEL (reference sequence). The CDR3 DNA reads TGTGCCAGCAGCCCCTATAGGACAGGGGAGAACACTGAAGCTTTCTTT. Translation gives CASSPYRTGENTEAFF.

The CDR3 sequence is CASSPNGGGMVETQYF. The CDR3 region has the DNA TGTGCCAGCAGCCCCAACGGGGGGGGGATGGTAGAGACCCAGTACTTC. The gene calls are TRBV11-2 and TRBJ2-5; 8 bases are shared with TRBD2. The CDR3 is made up of 16 amino acids. Germline loops: CDR1 SGHAT, CDR2 FQNNGV. The V gene end was trimmed by 5 bases and the J gene end by 4 bases; junction bases not matched to a gene: 12.

This clonotype showed up just a few times. V is TRBV6-5 and J is TRBJ2-4, with unresolved D. Trimming stripped 3 bases from V and 3 bases from J, with 12 bases between. Per germline, CDR1 MNHEY and CDR2 SVGAGI. The CDR3 covers 15 residues. The CDR3 spells CASSYSPDHKNIQYF. In DNA, the CDR3 is TGTGCCAGCAGTTATTCTCCAGACCACAAAAACATTCAGTACTTC.

This clonotype was picked up a small number of times. This chain joins TRBV3-1 and TRBJ2-5; 9 bases align to TRBD2. Germline lookup yields CDR1 LGHDT and CDR2 YNNKEL (reference sequence). This CDR3 is 14 amino acids long. The junction had 3 bases not matched to a gene; V was cut back by 3 bases and J by 4 bases. CDR3 sequence: CASSHRAGGETQYF. The CDR3, as DNA: TGTGCCAGCAGCCATCGAGCGGGGGGAGAGACCCAGTACTTC.

The rearrangement joins TRBV6-1 to TRBJ2-7; 7 bases are shared with TRBD2. The J segment lost 3 bases and the V segment lost 6 bases, leaving 5 bases of the junction unmatched. Looked up from germline, CDR1 is MNHNS and CDR2 is SASEGT. The CDR3 spans 13 residues. DNA for the CDR3: TGTGCCAGCAGGAGTCGCGGGAGCTACGAGCAGTACTTC. Its protein is CASRSRGSYEQYF.

This clonotype has a handful of counts. The rearrangement uses TRBV5-1 and TRBJ2-3; D is undetermined. The CDR3 extends over 14 amino acids. V gave up 5 bases and J gave up 4 bases, with 14 bases separating them. From germline, CDR1 is SGHRS and CDR2 YFSETQ. CDR3 in amino acids: CASREGSPADTQYF. CDR3 sequence (DNA): TGCGCCAGCAGGGAAGGGTCACCAGCAGATACGCAGTATTTT.

This clonotype was counted a few times. This rearrangement joins TRBV6-2 or TRBV6-3 to TRBJ2-1; TRBD2 matches 8 bases. With V trimmed by 4 bases and J by 6 bases, 8 bases remained unmatched. The germline V gene has CDR1 MNHEY and CDR2 SVGEGT. The CDR3 has 15 amino acids. The CDR3 nucleotides read TGTGCCAGCAGTTTCCCGGGACTAGGATTCAATGAGCAGTTCTTC. Translated, it gives CASSFPGLGFNEQFF.

In DNA, the CDR3 is TGTGCCAGCAGTCCCTATGGGGAGTCCTACGAGCAGTACTTC. This codes for CASSPYGESYEQYF. The chain employs TRBV27 and TRBJ2-7, with D possibly being TRBD2 (5 bases). V was pared by 5 bases and J by 1 base, with 12 bases between. Germline CDR1 and CDR2: MNHEY and SMNVEV (reference sequence). The CDR3 runs to 14 residues.

The CDR3 reads CASSGGGYLFF. The DNA of the CDR3 is TGCGCCAGCAGCGGGGGGGGATACCTATTCTTC. V usage is TRBV5-1 and J usage is TRBJ2-1; 7 bases agree with TRBD2. The CDR3 loop spans 11 amino acids. Germline V lookup: CDR1 SGHRS, CDR2 YFSETQ. Trimming took 4 bases from V and 16 from J; bases not matched to a gene: 8.

This rearrangement joins TRBV12-3 or TRBV12-4 to TRBJ2-1; a possible D gene is TRBD1 (6 bases). The V end was cut by 5 bases, the J end by 8 bases, with 19 bases between. CDR3 size: 15 residues. Here the CDR3 DNA reads TGTGCCAGCAGTACCGTAAGGGGACATACCGATGAGCAGTTCTTC. As protein: CASSTVRGHTDEQFF.

The sample holds a few counts of this clonotype. This chain links TRBV20-1 with TRBJ1-6, with D possibly matching TRBD1 (5 bases). Germline CDR1 is DFQATT and CDR2 is SNEGSKA (reference sequence). Trimming shortened V by 5 bases and J by 4 bases, and 12 bases separated the two germline ends. The CDR3 covers 14 residues. As DNA, the CDR3 is TGCAGTGCTGAGACAGACGGTTATAATTCACCCCTCCACTTT. Encoded protein: CSAETDGYNSPLHF.

This clonotype has more than one count but fewer than ten. This chain connects TRBV12-3 or TRBV12-4 to TRBJ1-4; TRBD1 agrees at 8 bases. The ends lost 7 bases at V and 8 bases at J; junction bases unmatched: 9. The CDR3 is 14 residues long. The CDR3 DNA reads TGTGCCAGCACCAGAGGACAGGGTTGGGAAAAACTGTTTTTT. It specifies CASTRGQGWEKLFF.

This clonotype occurred a few times. The J gene is TRBJ2-7, the V gene TRBV9, with D hard to call. This CDR3 has 14 amino acids. V lost 4 bases and J lost 1, with 12 bases in between. Germline lookup yields CDR1 SGDLS and CDR2 YYNGEE. Here the CDR3 DNA reads TGTGCCAGCAGCCCACGATTCTCTTCCTACGAGCAGTACTTC. Encoded protein: CASSPRFSSYEQYF.

The rearrangement joins TRBV27 to TRBJ1-1, with 7 bases identical to TRBD1. Germline V gene data show CDR1 as MNHEY and CDR2 as SMNVEV (reference sequence). Trimming at V came to 2 bases and at J to 4 bases, leaving 4 bases not matched to a gene. The CDR3 consists of 14 residues. This CDR3 is CASSLTGVTTEAFF. The CDR3 bases are TGTGCCAGCAGTTTAACAGGGGTTACCACTGAAGCTTTCTTT.

V gene TRBV27 combines with J gene TRBJ2-7, with D uncertain. The CDR3 covers 14 residues. V dropped 3 bases and J dropped 2 bases, with 11 bases sitting between them. Per germline, CDR1 MNHEY and CDR2 SMNVEV (reference sequence). CDR3 in amino acids: CASSLSAFTYEQYF. In DNA, the CDR3 is TGTGCCAGCAGTTTGTCGGCCTTTACCTACGAGCAGTACTTC.

The rearrangement uses TRBV7-9 and TRBJ2-7, with D possibly called TRBD1 or TRBD2 (6 bases each). Germline CDR1 reads SEHNR; CDR2 reads FQNEAQ (reference sequence). This CDR3 spans 16 amino acids. The V and J ends lost 5 bases and 1 base respectively, with 18 bases between them. The CDR3 coding sequence is TGTGCCAGCAGCCCGGGGGCTGGAGGGGAATCCTACGAGCAGTACTTC. As protein: CASSPGAGGESYEQYF.

This clonotype has a handful of counts. The J gene is TRBJ1-2, the V gene TRBV3-1; possibly TRBD1 for D (5 bases). Per germline, CDR1 LGHDT and CDR2 YNNKEL (reference sequence). V lost 0 bases and J 8 bases, leaving 16 bases between the germline ends. The CDR3 is 15 residues long. The CDR3 bases are TGTGCCAGCAGCCAAGAGGCAGGGATAGTGCAAGGCTACACCTTC. Its translation: CASSQEAGIVQGYTF.

The chain couples TRBV18 to TRBJ2-3; 7 bases map to TRBD2. The junction had 8 bases not matched to a gene; V was cut back by 3 bases and J by 2 bases. Germline CDR1 reads KGHSH; CDR2 reads LQKENI. CDR3 length equals 16 residues. The CDR3, as DNA: TGTGCCAGCTCACCCCGGGACTACAGCCCCACAGATACGCAGTATTTT. Translation: CASSPRDYSPTDTQYF.

The table lists this clonotype with a few counts. J is TRBJ1-4 and V is TRBV6-1; D perhaps matches TRBD1 (5 bases). The CDR3 totals 14 residues. Germline CDR1 reads MNHNS; CDR2 reads SASEGT. V shed 6 bases and J shed 4 bases, with 12 bases lying between them. CDR3 DNA sequence: TGTGCCAGCAGGGCCGGGACGGATAATGAAAAACTGTTTTTT. Translated, it gives CASRAGTDNEKLFF.

This clonotype was counted between two and nine times. The V call is TRBV20-1, the J call TRBJ2-1; D may correspond to TRBD1 or TRBD2 (6 bases each). Germline V lookup: CDR1 DFQATT, CDR2 SNEGSKA (reference sequence). The V gene lost 3 bases and the J gene lost 2 bases, with 8 bases spanning the gap. The CDR3 is made up of 13 amino acids. In nucleotides, the CDR3 is TGCAGTGCTAGCGGGGGCCCCTACAATGAGCAGTTCTTC. Amino acid sequence: CSASGGPYNEQFF.

This clonotype was seen only once. V is TRBV12-3 or TRBV12-4 and J is TRBJ2-7; the match to TRBD2 covers 7 bases. V trimming: 4 bases; J trimming: 5 bases; junction bases outside the gene matches: 11. The CDR3 is 15 amino acids. The CDR3 reads CASSSLGGRANEQYF. The CDR3, as DNA: TGTGCCAGCAGTTCTTTAGGAGGGAGGGCCAACGAGCAGTACTTC.

The gene calls are TRBV7-8 and TRBJ2-6, with D uncertain. The CDR3 runs 16 residues. The V and J ends lost 5 bases and 4 bases respectively, with 15 bases between them. Germline CDR1 and CDR2: SGHVS and FQNEAQ. The CDR3 DNA sequence: TGTGCCAGCAGCCCCTTGACAAGCTCGGGGGCCAACGTCCTGACTTTC. Its translation is CASSPLTSSGANVLTF.

V and J are TRBV6-5 and TRBJ2-7; the D gene is possibly TRBD1 (5 bases). The CDR3 sequence is 15 residues long. Trimming cost V 2 bases and J 0 bases, with 11 bases left between them. CDR1 is MNHEY and CDR2 is SVGAGI in the germline V gene. The CDR3: CASSYGASPSYEQYF. The CDR3 region has the DNA TGTGCCAGCAGTTACGGGGCTAGTCCCTCCTACGAGCAGTACTTC.

This clonotype was seen a handful of times. The J gene is TRBJ1-4, the V gene TRBV15; 8 nucleotides align to TRBD1. Losses at the gene ends were 1 base for V and 4 bases for J; bases not matched to a gene: 2. The CDR3 extends over 15 amino acids. The V gene's germline CDR1 is LNHNV and CDR2 YYDKDF (reference sequence). CDR3 bases: TGTGCCACCAGCAGAGGTGGACAGGGTAATGAAAAACTGTTTTTT. Residues: CATSRGGQGNEKLFF.

This chain uses TRBV5-1 with TRBJ2-6; weak D call: TRBD1 (5 bases). V was pared by 4 bases and J by 2 bases, with 10 bases between. The CDR3 covers 15 residues. CDR1 is SGHRS, CDR2 YFSETQ, per germline. CDR3 protein: CASSDRTAGANVLTF. In DNA, the CDR3 is TGCGCCAGCAGCGACAGAACGGCTGGGGCCAACGTCCTGACTTTC. The entire variable domain, with the rest obtained from reference TRBV5-1 and TRBJ2-6, is as follows: KAGVTQTPRYLIKTRGQQVTLSCSPISGHRSVSWYQQTPGQGLQFLFEYFSETQRNKGNFPGRFSGRQFSNSRSEMNVSTLELGDSALYLCASSDRTAGANVLTFGAGSRLTVL.

V usage is TRBV6-5 and J usage is TRBJ2-7, with 7 bases aligning to TRBD2. V gave up 0 bases and J gave up 5 bases; unmatched junction bases: 4. Germline CDR1 reads MNHEY; CDR2 reads SVGAGI. The CDR3 is 14 residues long. CDR3 in amino acids: CASSYSGGGDEQYV. The CDR3 DNA reads as TGTGCCAGCAGTTACTCGGGGGGGGGGGACGAGCAGTACGTC.

The rearrangement joins TRBV27 to TRBJ1-6, with 7 bases lining up with TRBD1. Germline V gives CDR1 MNHEY, CDR2 SMNVEV (reference sequence). With 4 bases clipped from V and 6 bases from J, the junction kept 6 bases outside the gene matches. The CDR3 has 15 residues. This CDR3 reads CASSSGAGGNSPLHF. CDR3 sequence (DNA): TGTGCCAGCAGTTCTGGGGCAGGGGGTAATTCACCCCTCCACTTT.